This record covers a single T cell receptor (beta chain). At one end the junction does not follow the germline gene, possibly because of a read error. These data belong to a study of blood T cell repertoires in COVID-19. In germline, CDR1 is SGHTA, CDR2 FQGNSA. This CDR3 comprises 12 residues. Profiled with immunoSEQ multiplex PCR; TCRdb holds only in-frame clones, not every one. Among 130,000 to 150,000 clones listed, 81% were seen once. The rearrangement joins TRBV7-2 to TRBJ2-1; TRBD1 agrees at 9 bases. The sequencing input was peripheral blood. This receptor was taken from a human donor in a cohort sampled during active COVID-19. The chain's CDR3 is CASSVEQGALVF. The CDR3 nucleotides read TGTGCCAGCAGCGTTGAACAGGGGGCTTTGGTCTTC.